The 18 T cell receptor beta chains in this list originate from one sample, sequenced in a study of blood T cell repertoires in COVID-19. Data came from immunoSEQ multiplex PCR; TCRdb stores just in-frame clones and leaves some out. This table holds about 89,000 clones, 65% to 80% found once. The sequenced sample was peripheral blood. Every receptor here comes from a human donor in a cohort sampled during active COVID-19.

V and J are TRBV12-3 or TRBV12-4 and TRBJ2-2, with TRBD2 as a possible D gene (5 bases). The germline V and J ends were trimmed by 6 bases and 6 bases, with 11 bases remaining between them. CDR3 length: 13 residues. CDR3 coding DNA: TGTGCCAGCAGCCGGGGAGACGCCGGGGAGCTGTTTTTT. The encoded protein is CASSRGDAGELFF.

This clone was counted once. This chain joins TRBV19 and TRBJ2-7; 8 bases align to TRBD2. Germline V gene lookup returns CDR1 LNHDA and CDR2 SQIVND (reference sequence). The CDR3 spans 14 residues. The ends lost 6 bases at V and 3 bases at J; junction bases unmatched: 7. CDR3 bases: TGTGCCAGTAGCACCGGGACTAGTTTCTACGAGCAGTACTTC. The encoded protein is CASSTGTSFYEQYF.

V is TRBV7-9 and J is TRBJ2-5; the match to TRBD2 covers 7 bases. The CDR3 has 14 amino acids. CDR1 SEHNR and CDR2 FQNEAQ come from the germline V gene (reference sequence). Unmatched junction bases numbered 7, after V lost 4 bases and J lost 5 bases. This chain's CDR3 is CASSSTAGRETQYF. The CDR3 DNA sequence: TGTGCCAGCAGCTCCACAGCGGGAAGGGAGACCCAGTACTTC.

The rearrangement links TRBV7-2 to TRBJ2-4, with D unclear. With 1 base removed from V and 0 bases from J, the gap between germline ends came to 4 bases. Germline V gene data show CDR1 as SGHTA and CDR2 as FQGNSA. There are 14 residues in the CDR3. Written as DNA, the CDR3 is TGTGCCAGCAGCTTAGATAGAGCCAAAAACATTCAGTACTTC. Translation: CASSLDRAKNIQYF. Drawing the rest from reference TRBV7-2 and TRBJ2-4, the complete variable domain is GAGVSQSPSNKVTEKGKDVELRCDPISGHTALYWYRQSLGQGLEFLIYFQGNSAPDKSGLPSDRFSAERTGGSVSTLTIQRTQQEDSAVYLCASSLDRAKNIQYFGAGTRLSVL.

The chain combines TRBV28 with TRBJ2-4; maybe TRBD2 (5 bases). CDR1 is MDHEN, CDR2 SYDVKM, per germline. Trimming stripped 6 bases from V and 6 bases from J, with 24 bases between. This CDR3 spans 17 amino acids. CDR3 sequence: CASSLPVFGSRGNIQYF. Here the CDR3 DNA reads TGTGCCAGCAGCCTTCCAGTTTTTGGGTCACGGGGAAACATTCAGTACTTC.

V is TRBV5-5 and J is TRBJ2-3; TRBD1 aligns across 7 bases. Germline V gene data show CDR1 as SGHKS and CDR2 as YYEKEE (reference sequence). This CDR3 spans 14 amino acids. V was pared by 0 bases and J by 4 bases, with 2 bases of the junction left unmatched. The CDR3 DNA sequence: TGTGCCAGCAGCTTGGACAGGGGCGCAGATACGCAGTATTTT. Its protein product is CASSLDRGADTQYF.

The chain recombines TRBV6-6 with TRBJ1-4; 7 nucleotides line up with TRBD1. The CDR3 totals 15 residues. CDR1 and CDR2 from the germline V gene are MNHNY and SVGAGI (reference sequence). The V and J ends lost 5 bases and 7 bases, in that order; junction bases with no gene match: 10. DNA of the CDR3: TGTGCCAGCAGTGGCCTACAGGGGAAGATTGAAAAACTGTTTTTT. This gives the protein CASSGLQGKIEKLFF.

J is TRBJ2-5 and V is TRBV2, with TRBD2 matching 13 bases. This CDR3 has 17 amino acids. Germline V lookup: CDR1 SNHLY, CDR2 FYNNEI. Unmatched junction bases numbered 11, after V lost 6 bases and J lost 4 bases. Here the CDR3 reads CASSGELAGGPAETQYF. The CDR3 DNA reads as TGTGCCAGCAGCGGGGAACTAGCGGGAGGGCCAGCAGAGACCCAGTACTTC.

This clone was counted many times. CDR3 in DNA: TGTGCCAGCAGCCCGGGGTTGGGAAGAGGGCAGTTCTTC. It codes for CASSPGLGRGQFF. This chain connects TRBV14 to TRBJ2-1, with D maybe TRBD2 (5 bases). The CDR3 covers 13 residues. Trimming shortened V by 4 bases and J by 12 bases, and 16 bases separated the two germline ends. Germline-derived CDR1 and CDR2 are SGHDN and FVKESK.

The chain uses TRBV14 and TRBJ2-2; 9 positions agree with TRBD1. This CDR3 has 16 residues. Losses at the gene ends were 4 bases for V and 7 bases for J; bases not matched to a gene: 10. Germline CDR1 SGHDN, CDR2 FVKESK. The CDR3, as DNA: TGTGCCAGCAGCCTGACCCGGGACAGGGCTGTCGGGGAGCTGTTTTTT. Translation gives CASSLTRDRAVGELFF.

V and J are TRBV15 and TRBJ2-7; 12 bases agree with TRBD2. The CDR3 contains 16 residues. The J segment lost 6 bases and the V segment lost 3 bases, leaving 9 bases of the junction unmatched. Germline V gives CDR1 LNHNV, CDR2 YYDKDF (reference sequence). CDR3 DNA: TGTGCCACCAGCAGGGGGGCGACTAGCGGGAGATTCGAGCAGTACTTC. This encodes CATSRGATSGRFEQYF.

The rearrangement uses TRBV6-7 and TRBJ1-1; D possibly corresponds to TRBD1 (6 bases). TRBV6-7 is treated as an ORF (open reading frame) with a function not yet certain. The germline V and J ends were trimmed by 8 bases and 1 base, with 8 bases remaining between them. The CDR3 runs to 12 residues. The CDR3 DNA follows: TGTGCCAGCCCAGGGGAGAACACTGAAGCTTTCTTT. Encoded protein: CASPGENTEAFF.

The rearrangement joins TRBV9 to TRBJ1-5, with D possibly TRBD1 on 5 matching bases. Trimming stripped 4 bases from V and 5 bases from J, with 16 bases between. CDR1 SGDLS and CDR2 YYNGEE come from the germline V gene. The CDR3 runs to 15 residues. CDR3 loop: CASSPVPGQDQPQHF. Here the CDR3 DNA reads TGTGCCAGCAGCCCCGTGCCAGGGCAGGATCAGCCCCAGCATTTT. The full variable domain, rest sourced from reference TRBV9 and TRBJ1-5, is DSGVTQTPKHLITATGQRVTLRCSPRSGDLSVYWYQQSLDQGLQFLIQYYNGEERAKGNILERFSAQQFPDLHSELNLSSLELGDSALYFCASSPVPGQDQPQHFGDGTRLSIL.

V usage is TRBV18 and J usage is TRBJ2-7; D possibly corresponds to TRBD1 (6 bases). V lost 6 bases and J 3 bases, leaving 12 bases between the germline ends. The CDR3 runs to 13 residues. Looked up from germline, CDR1 is KGHSH and CDR2 is LQKENI. The CDR3 loop is CASSRTENYEQYF. The DNA of the CDR3 is TGTGCCAGCTCGCGGACAGAGAACTACGAGCAGTACTTC.

V and J are TRBV19 and TRBJ1-1; possible D gene TRBD1, 5 bases. The germline CDR1 and CDR2 sequences are LNHDA and SQIVND (reference sequence). This CDR3 has 13 residues. V gave up 4 bases and J gave up 2 bases, with 8 bases separating them. CDR3 residues: CASSTTDNTEAFF. DNA of the CDR3: TGTGCCAGTAGTACGACAGACAACACTGAAGCTTTCTTT.

The J gene is TRBJ2-5, the V gene TRBV18; TRBD1 matches at 7 bases. V was pared by 5 bases and J by 2 bases, with 8 bases of the junction left unmatched. The length of the CDR3 is 15 residues. Germline-derived CDR1 and CDR2 are KGHSH and LQKENI. In nucleotides, the CDR3 is TGTGCCAGCTCATCCTCGACAGGGCAGCAAGAGACCCAGTACTTC. It specifies CASSSSTGQQETQYF.

This clone came up once. This sequence joins TRBV2 and TRBJ2-2, with 8 bases fitting TRBD2. Germline V gene lookup returns CDR1 SNHLY and CDR2 FYNNEI. The CDR3 consists of 15 residues. Trimming removed 3 bases from V and 3 bases from J; junction bases left unmatched: 3. CDR3 in DNA: TGTGCCAGCAGTGACGGGGGGGCCGACACCGGGGAGCTGTTTTTT. It yields the protein CASSDGGADTGELFF.

J is TRBJ1-2 and V is TRBV27; perhaps TRBD1 as D (6 bases). Trimming pared 5 bases from V and 4 bases from J, leaving 20 bases between. The CDR3 runs 16 residues. Germline assignment: CDR1 MNHEY and CDR2 SMNVEV (reference sequence). The CDR3 protein is CASSKTKGDGVYGYTF. The CDR3 region has the DNA TGTGCCAGCAGTAAAACTAAGGGGGATGGGGTCTATGGCTACACCTTC.